This TCR beta chain was identified in a study of cytomegalovirus exposure and HLA in healthy donors. Germline values: CDR1 SGHNT, CDR2 YYREEE (reference sequence). J gave up 3 bases and V 1 base, and 5 bases lay outside the gene matches. This CDR3 has 16 amino acids. This clone showed up just a few times. It was with 60 Vbeta and 13 Jbeta primers that the PCR ran. Profiling relied on immunoSEQ multiplex PCR, and the TCRdb table lists in-frame clones only, not all of them. The sample contains around 250,000 clones, roughly four fifths of which appear only once. This TCR came from a woman aged 60-70 years in good health and CMV-seropositive. Sequencing was carried out using PBMCs. This sequence joins TRBV5-4 and TRBJ2-3; 10 bases align to TRBD1. The CDR3 sequence is CASSLWRTGGTDTQYF. The CDR3 region has the DNA TGTGCCAGCAGCTTGTGGCGGACAGGGGGTACAGATACGCAGTATTTT.